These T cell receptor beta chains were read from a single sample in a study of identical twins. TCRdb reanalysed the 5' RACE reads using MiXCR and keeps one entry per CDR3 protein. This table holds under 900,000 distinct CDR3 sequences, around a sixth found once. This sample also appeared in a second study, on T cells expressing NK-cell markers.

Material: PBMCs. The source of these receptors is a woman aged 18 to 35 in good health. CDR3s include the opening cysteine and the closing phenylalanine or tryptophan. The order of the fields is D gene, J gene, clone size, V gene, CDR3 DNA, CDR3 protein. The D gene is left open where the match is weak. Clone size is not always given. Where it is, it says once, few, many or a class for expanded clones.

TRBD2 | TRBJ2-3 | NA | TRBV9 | TGTGCCAGCAGCGTAGCGGGTAGCGGGAGTGGGACAGATACGCAGTATTTT | CASSVAGSGSGTDTQYF
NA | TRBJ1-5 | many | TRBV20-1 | TGCAGTGCAGTAAGGCAGGGTAATCAGCCCCAGCATTTT | CSAVRQGNQPQHF
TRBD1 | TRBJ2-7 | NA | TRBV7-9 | TGTGCCAGCAGCTACGGACAGGGGGTGGGGGAGCAGTACTTC | CASSYGQGVGEQYF
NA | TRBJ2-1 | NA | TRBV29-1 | TGCAGCGTTGGCAGGGACGGATTCTACAATGAGCAGTTCTTC | CSVGRDGFYNEQFF
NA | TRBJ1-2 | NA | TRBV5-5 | TGTGCCAGCAGCTTGGCCGGGGGACTCTCCTATGGCTACACCTTC | CASSLAGGLSYGYTF
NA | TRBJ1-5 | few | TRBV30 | TGTGCCTGGAGTACCACGGGGGCCCAGCCCCAGCATTTT | CAWSTTGAQPQHF
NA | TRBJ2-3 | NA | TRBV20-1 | TGCAGTGCTGGGGGGACAGACCGCACAGATACGCAGTATTTT | CSAGGTDRTDTQYF
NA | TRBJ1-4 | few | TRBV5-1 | TGCGCCAGCAGCCCCGGGAGCTATGAAAAACTGTTTTTT | CASSPGSYEKLFF
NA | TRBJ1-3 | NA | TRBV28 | TGTGCCAGCAGTTCCCAGGGATGGGGCACCATATATTTT | CASSSQGWGTIYF
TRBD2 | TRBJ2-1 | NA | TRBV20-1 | TGCAGTGCTAGAGGCGGGACTAGCGGGGGGTCACACAATGAGCAGTTCTTC | CSARGGTSGGSHNEQFF
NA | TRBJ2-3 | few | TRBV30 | TGTGCCTGGAGCGCGGGACTTCGCACAGATACGCAGTATTTT | CAWSAGLRTDTQYF
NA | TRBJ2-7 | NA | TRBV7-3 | TGTGCCAGCAGCTTAACGCCGAGGGGGGGCGACGAGCAGTACTTC | CASSLTPRGGDEQYF
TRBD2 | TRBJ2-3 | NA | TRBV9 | TGTGCCAGCAGGCCGAGGCGAGCGGGGTATGATACGCAGTATTTT | CASRPRRAGYDTQYF
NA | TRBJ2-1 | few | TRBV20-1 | TGCAGTGCTTGGGGTCATTTGGGGGGCCCCAATGAGCAGTTCTTC | CSAWGHLGGPNEQFF
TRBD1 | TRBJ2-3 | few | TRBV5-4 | TGTGCCAGCAGCCCCTACAGGGGGTCCCTCACAGATACGCAGTATTTT | CASSPYRGSLTDTQYF
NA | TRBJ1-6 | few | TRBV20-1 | TGCAGTGCTAGGAACGGGCCTAACCTACCAAATTCACCCCTCCACTTT | CSARNGPNLPNSPLHF
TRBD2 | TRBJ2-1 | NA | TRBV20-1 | TGCAGTGCTAGTCGGTCTAGCGGGAGGAGGCGGTCCAATGAGCAGTTCTTC | CSASRSSGRRRSNEQFF
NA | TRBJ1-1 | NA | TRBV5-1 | TGCGCCAGCAGCTTCGCCGCGGGTGCAGAAGCTTTCTTT | CASSFAAGAEAFF
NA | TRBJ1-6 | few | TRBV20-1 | TGCAGTGCTAGACGGACAGACACTAATTCACCCCTCCACTTT | CSARRTDTNSPLHF
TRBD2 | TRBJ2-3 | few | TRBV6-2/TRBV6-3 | TGTGCCAGCAGACCCACCGGGACTAGCGGGAGATATTCCAATAGCACAGATACGCAGTATTTT | CASRPTGTSGRYSNSTDTQYF
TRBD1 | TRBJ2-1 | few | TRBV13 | TGTGCCAGCAGCGCCCGAGGGACAGGATGGGGCGCTGAGCAGTTCTTC | CASSARGTGWGAEQFF
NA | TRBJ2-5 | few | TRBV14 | TGTGCCAGCAGCCAAGGGCTAATACACCAAGAGACCCAGTACTTC | CASSQGLIHQETQYF
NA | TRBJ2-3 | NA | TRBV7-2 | TGTGCCAGCAGCTTCTGGGCTAGAGGTGGTTCCACAGATACGCAGTATTTT | CASSFWARGGSTDTQYF
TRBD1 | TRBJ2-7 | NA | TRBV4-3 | TGCGCCAGCAGCCAAGAAACCGGGACAGGGTGGGCCGAGCAGTACTTC | CASSQETGTGWAEQYF
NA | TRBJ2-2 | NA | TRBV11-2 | TGTGCGATAAGAGAGGTTGGCGGGATTCGCACCGGGGAGCTGTTTTTT | CAIREVGGIRTGELFF
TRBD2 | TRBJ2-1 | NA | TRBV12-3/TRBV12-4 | TGTGCCACTTTAGCGGGGGCGTCCTACAATGAGCAGTTCTTC | CATLAGASYNEQFF
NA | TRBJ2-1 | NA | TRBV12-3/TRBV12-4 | TGTGCCAGCAGTTTATTCCCCCCGGGGGATGAGCAGTTCTTC | CASSLFPPGDEQFF
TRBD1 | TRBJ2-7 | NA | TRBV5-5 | TGTGCCAGCAGTTTGGCGGGACAGGGAGGGCTCGAGCAGTACTTC | CASSLAGQGGLEQYF
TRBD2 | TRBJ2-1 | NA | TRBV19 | TGTGCCAGTAGTACTCCGGGACTAGCGGGAGGGCAGGGAGATGAGCAGTTCTTC | CASSTPGLAGGQGDEQFF
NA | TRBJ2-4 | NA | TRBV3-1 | TGTGCCAGCAGCCAAGTCTCCGGTTACATTCAGTACTTC | CASSQVSGYIQYF
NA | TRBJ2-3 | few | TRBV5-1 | TGCGCCAGCAGCTTGAACGGTGATACGCAGTATTTT | CASSLNGDTQYF
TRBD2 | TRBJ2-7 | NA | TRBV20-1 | TGCAGTGCCCGCCCGGGACTAGCGAGGGAGCAGTACTTC | CSARPGLAREQYF
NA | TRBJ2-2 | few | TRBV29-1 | TGCAGCGTCCGCCTGGGGAGCACCGGGGAGCTGTTTTTT | CSVRLGSTGELFF
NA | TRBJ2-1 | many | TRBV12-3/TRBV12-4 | TGTGCCAGCAGCCTCCAGGCCCCAAGTCCGTTCTTC | CASSLQAPSPFF
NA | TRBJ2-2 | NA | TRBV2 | TGTGCCAGCCGGGCTTGGACTACCGGGGAGCTGTTTTTT | CASRAWTTGELFF
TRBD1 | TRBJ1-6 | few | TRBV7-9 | TGTGCCAGCAGCTTATCGGGACAGGGCCATTCACCCCTCCACTTT | CASSLSGQGHSPLHF
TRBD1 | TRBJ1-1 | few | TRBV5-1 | TGCGCCAGCAGCAGGCTCGACAGGGGTCCAACTGAAGCTTTCTTT | CASSRLDRGPTEAFF
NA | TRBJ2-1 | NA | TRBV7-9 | TGTGCCAGCAGCCCCCACGGGGCCAACAATGAGCAGTTCTTC | CASSPHGANNEQFF
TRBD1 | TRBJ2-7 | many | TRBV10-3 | TGTGCCATCGGACAGGTTAGCTCCTACGAGCAGTACTTC | CAIGQVSSYEQYF
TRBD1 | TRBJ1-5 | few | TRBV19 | TGTGCCAGTGGCGTGGGACAGGGTTTAGGGGGCAATCAGCCCCAGCATTTT | CASGVGQGLGGNQPQHF
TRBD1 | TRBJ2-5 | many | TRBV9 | TGTGCCAGCAGCGTAGACAGGGGCCAAGAGACCCAGTACTTC | CASSVDRGQETQYF
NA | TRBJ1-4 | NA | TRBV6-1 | TGTGCCAGCACCGCCGCGGGTGCTCCAACTAATGAAAAACTGTTTTTT | CASTAAGAPTNEKLFF
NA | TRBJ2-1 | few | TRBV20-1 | TGCAGTGCTGTGACACCAGGACTGGGGGATAATGAGCAGTTCTTC | CSAVTPGLGDNEQFF
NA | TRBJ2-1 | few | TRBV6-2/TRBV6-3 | TGTGCCAGCACTCGTGGTTACAATGAGCAGTTCTTC | CASTRGYNEQFF
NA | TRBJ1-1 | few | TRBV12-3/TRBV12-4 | TGTGCCAGCAGCACAGCTATCACTGAAGCTTTCTTT | CASSTAITEAFF